Following are 25 T cell receptor beta chains from one sample sequenced in a study of CD8 T cells in ankylosing spondylitis. These receptors have no identified antigens. Overall study results and limits: It appeared that ankylosing spondylitis blood was characterized by a TCR beta motif of under ten highly homologous variants.

TCRdb re-derived calls from the 5' RACE reads in MiXCR, one entry per CDR3 protein. The sample comprises around 450,000 distinct CDR3 sequences, about 25% of which are singletons, and 0.89% rests with the top ten. The sample comprised blood, either unsorted or a sorted T cell fraction (not recorded which). The source of these receptors is a male donor with ankylosing spondylitis.

About this clonotype: At one end, the junction sequence differs from germline, possibly due to a read error. This chain connects TRBV11-2 to TRBJ2-1; weak D call: TRBD1 (6 bases). CDR3 length: 16 residues. Per germline, CDR1 SGHAT and CDR2 FQNNGV. CDR3 sequence reads: CASSFSLLGAGELVLF. CDR3 in DNA: TGTGCCAGCAGCTTTTCATTGTTGGGGGCAGGGGAGTTGGTACTCTTC. Filled out from reference TRBV11-2 and TRBJ2-1, the complete variable domain reads EAGVAQSPRYKIIEKRQSVAFWCNPISGHATLYWYQQILGQGPKLLIQFQNNGVVDDSQLPKDRFSAERLKGVDSTLKIQPAKLEDSAVYLCASSFSLLGAGELVLFGPGTRLTVL.

The rearrangement uses TRBV7-9 and TRBJ2-1; either TRBD1 or TRBD2 may supply D (5 bases each). Trimming took off 5 bases at V and 8 bases at J, with 19 bases between the two ends. The CDR3 has 15 residues. Germline lookup yields CDR1 SEHNR and CDR2 FQNEAQ (reference sequence). This CDR3 is CASSASGAAMYEQFF. In DNA form, the CDR3 reads TGTGCCAGCAGCGCCTCCGGGGCGGCTATGTATGAGCAGTTCTTC.

This CDR3 is CASSQEGQAINQPQHF. CDR3 nucleotide sequence: TGCGCCAGCAGCCAAGAAGGACAGGCGATCAATCAGCCCCAGCATTTT. The V call is TRBV4-1, the J call TRBJ1-5; 7 bases line up with TRBD1. This CDR3 is 16 amino acids long. Germline lookup yields CDR1 MGHRA and CDR2 YSYEKL. Unmatched junction bases numbered 5, after V lost 0 bases and J lost 3 bases.

The gene calls are TRBV24-1 and TRBJ2-5, with 12 bases fitting TRBD2. Per germline, CDR1 KGHDR and CDR2 SFDVKD. This CDR3 has 20 amino acids. The V segment lost 4 bases and the J segment 5 bases; nucleotides outside the gene matches: 19. The CDR3 DNA sequence: TGTGCCACCAGTGACCTTCCGGGACTAGCGGGTAGCCATGGGGGGGAGACCCAGTACTTC. Its protein is CATSDLPGLAGSHGGETQYF.

This sequence joins TRBV20-1 and TRBJ1-5; 7 bases align to TRBD1. V lost 2 bases, J lost 0 bases, and 7 bases stayed unmatched. The CDR3 length is 16 residues. Germline lookup yields CDR1 DFQATT and CDR2 SNEGSKA (reference sequence). The CDR3: CSARNDRVYSNQPQHF. As DNA, the CDR3 is TGCAGTGCTAGAAATGACAGGGTTTATAGCAATCAGCCCCAGCATTTT.

J is TRBJ1-2 and V is TRBV30; no clear D. The V and J ends lost 0 bases and 1 base respectively, with 12 bases between them. Germline CDR1 GTSNPN, CDR2 SVGIG (reference sequence). There are 15 residues in the CDR3. The CDR3 nucleotides are TGTGCCTGGAGTGTATTGGGCAGCCATAACTATGGCTACACCTTC. It specifies CAWSVLGSHNYGYTF.

The chain links TRBV20-1 to TRBJ1-3, with D unclear. The CDR3 spans 15 residues. The V gene's germline CDR1 is DFQATT and CDR2 SNEGSKA (reference sequence). The ends were cut back, 5 bases at V and 0 bases at J, with 14 bases in the middle. CDR3 DNA: TGCAGTGCTTTATACGGGCTCCACTCTGGAAACACCATATATTTT. Encoded protein: CSALYGLHSGNTIYF.

The sample holds many counts of this clonotype. V usage is TRBV6-1 and J usage is TRBJ2-7; D gene uncertain. This CDR3 is 13 amino acids long. Germline V gene sequence: CDR1 MNHNS, CDR2 SASEGT. V lost 4 bases to trimming and J lost 3 bases, with 10 bases between them. The CDR3 bases are TGTGCCAGCAGTGGTTTTACAGTCTACGAGCAGTACTTC. This encodes CASSGFTVYEQYF.

In nucleotides, the CDR3 is TGTGCCAGCTCAGACGACAGGGACTATGGCTACACCTTC. Its protein is CASSDDRDYGYTF. The V call is TRBV18, the J call TRBJ1-2; TRBD1 matches 7 bases. The V segment lost 5 bases and the J segment 3 bases; nucleotides outside the gene matches: 3. CDR3 length: 13 residues. Looked up from germline, CDR1 is KGHSH and CDR2 is LQKENI.

A single count supports this clonotype. V and J are TRBV20-1 and TRBJ1-6; no reliable D call. Trimming stripped 0 bases from V and 0 bases from J, with 9 bases between. Per germline, CDR1 DFQATT and CDR2 SNEGSKA (reference sequence). The CDR3 extends over 16 amino acids. DNA for the CDR3: TGCAGTGCTAGAGAACCATTGAGCTCCTATAATTCACCCCTCCACTTT. It encodes CSAREPLSSYNSPLHF.

V gene TRBV7-8 combines with J gene TRBJ2-1, with D perhaps TRBD2 (6 bases). CDR1 and CDR2 (germline): SGHVS, FQNEAQ. There are 18 residues in the CDR3. V lost 5 bases and J 0 bases, leaving 20 bases between the germline ends. The CDR3 DNA sequence: TGTGCCAGCAGCCACCTTCGGGGGTCGACGAGCTCCTACAATGAGCAGTTCTTC. It encodes CASSHLRGSTSSYNEQFF.

The V gene is TRBV25-1, the J gene TRBJ2-3, with D perhaps matching TRBD1 (6 bases). The CDR3 has 14 residues. Germline CDR1 reads MGHDK; CDR2 reads SYGVNS. V lost 3 bases, J lost 6 bases, and 13 bases lay in between. In DNA form, the CDR3 reads TGTGCCAGCAGTGATCTAGACAGGCTCGATACGCAGTATTTT. It encodes CASSDLDRLDTQYF.

This chain joins TRBV12-3 or TRBV12-4 and TRBJ1-3; D ambiguous. V gave up 6 bases and J gave up 4 bases, with 13 bases separating them. The CDR3 covers 14 residues. The CDR3, as DNA: TGTGCCAGCAGGGTCGGGGTCCAAGGAAACACCATATATTTT. This codes for CASRVGVQGNTIYF.

This clonotype was seen more than once but under ten times. The chain joins TRBV5-6 to TRBJ2-1, with 8 bases matching TRBD1. Germline V gene sequence: CDR1 SGHDT, CDR2 YYEEEE. The V gene end was trimmed by 2 bases and the J gene end by 8 bases; junction bases not matched to a gene: 18. The CDR3 runs to 18 residues. Written as DNA, the CDR3 is TGTGCCAGCAGCTTTAGGATAGGGACAGGCGGATATGCATATGAGCAGTTCTTC. This encodes CASSFRIGTGGYAYEQFF.

This clonotype was observed once. This may come from a read error, since a much larger clone is one base off. This chain joins TRBV6-1 and TRBJ1-5; possibly TRBD1 for D (6 bases). The V end lost 7 bases, the J end lost 2 bases, and 12 bases lay between the germline ends. The V gene's germline CDR1 is MNHNS and CDR2 SASEGT. CDR3 length equals 14 residues. Here the CDR3 DNA reads TGTGCCAGCATTCGGGCAGGGGGCAATCAGCCCCAGCATTTT. It encodes CASIRAGGNQPQHF.

In its sample, this clonotype was seen many times. The J gene is TRBJ2-1, the V gene TRBV20-1; the D gene is possibly TRBD2 (5 bases). V lost 0 bases, J lost 4 bases, and 13 bases lay in between. Germline V gene sequence: CDR1 DFQATT, CDR2 SNEGSKA (reference sequence). The CDR3 runs 15 residues. CDR3: CSARDGGSPYNEQFF. The CDR3 DNA sequence: TGCAGTGCTAGAGATGGAGGCAGTCCTTACAATGAGCAGTTCTTC.

This clonotype was detected many times. The CDR3 region has the DNA TGCAGTGCTAGAGATTCGGGACAAGTAGCGGGAGGGGTAGGAAACATTCAGTACTTC. Translated, it gives CSARDSGQVAGGVGNIQYF. The chain joins TRBV20-1 to TRBJ2-4; TRBD2 matches 11 bases. The V and J ends lost 0 bases and 6 bases, in that order; junction bases with no gene match: 16. The CDR3 contains 19 residues. Germline V gene lookup returns CDR1 DFQATT and CDR2 SNEGSKA (reference sequence).

V is TRBV20-1 and J is TRBJ2-3; 9 bases map to TRBD2. The junction had 5 bases not matched to a gene; V was cut back by 6 bases and J by 1 base. CDR3 length equals 14 residues. Germline V gene lookup returns CDR1 DFQATT and CDR2 SNEGSKA (reference sequence). The chain's CDR3 is CSAATSGGTDTQYF. CDR3 bases: TGCAGTGCCGCGACTAGCGGAGGCACAGATACGCAGTATTTT.

This clonotype was detected only a few times. V is TRBV12-5 and J is TRBJ1-2, with D hard to call. Deletions cut 4 bases from V and 8 bases from J, with 14 bases between. The CDR3 runs to 13 residues. Germline values: CDR1 LGHNT, CDR2 FRNRAP. CDR3 sequence (DNA): TGTGCTAGTGGTTCCGACGGGCTAAGGGGCTACACCTTC. It encodes CASGSDGLRGYTF. Full variable domain (rest looked up from reference TRBV12-5 and TRBJ1-2): DARVTQTPRHKVTEMGQEVTMRCQPILGHNTVFWYRQTMMQGLELLAYFRNRAPLDDSGMPKDRFSAEMPDATLATLKIQPSEPRDSAVYFCASGSDGLRGYTFGSGTRLTVV.

In its sample, this clonotype was seen a few times. The rearrangement links TRBV12-3 or TRBV12-4 to TRBJ1-6; D gene uncertain. The CDR3 contains 13 residues. Deletions cut 5 bases from V and 8 bases from J, with 10 bases between. Here the CDR3 reads CASSPTYYSPLHF. CDR3 DNA sequence: TGTGCCAGCAGTCCGACATACTATTCACCCCTCCACTTT.

The table lists this clonotype with a few counts. The V call is TRBV12-3 or TRBV12-4, the J call TRBJ1-1, with TRBD1 identical over 7 bases. The length of the CDR3 is 12 residues. V trimming: 6 bases; J trimming: 9 bases; junction bases outside the gene matches: 7. CDR3 coding DNA: TGTGCCAGCAGACTGGACAGGCATAAAGCTTTCTTT. Encoded protein: CASRLDRHKAFF.

The J gene is TRBJ1-1, the V gene TRBV5-1; 7 nucleotides match TRBD1. Germline V gives CDR1 SGHRS, CDR2 YFSETQ. Unmatched junction bases numbered 6, after V lost 4 bases and J lost 3 bases. CDR3 size: 14 residues. The chain's CDR3 is CASSVTGEDTEAFF. CDR3 coding DNA: TGCGCCAGCAGCGTTACAGGGGAGGACACTGAAGCTTTCTTT.

The V and J genes are TRBV2 and TRBJ2-7; D is undetermined. V lost 5 bases, J lost 6 bases, and 14 bases lay in between. Germline CDR1 reads SNHLY; CDR2 reads FYNNEI. The CDR3 spans 13 residues. In DNA, the CDR3 is TGTGCCAGCAGTCTGCGCAGAGAGGTCGAGCAGTACTTC. Its translation is CASSLRREVEQYF.

This clonotype was detected only a few times. This chain connects TRBV7-9 to TRBJ1-2, with no clear D. V lost 5 bases and J lost 6, with 13 bases in between. The germline V gene encodes CDR1 SEHNR and CDR2 FQNEAQ (reference sequence). This CDR3 contains 13 residues. CDR3 sequence reads: CASSREPPNGYTF. For the CDR3, the DNA is TGTGCCAGCAGCCGAGAACCTCCCAATGGCTACACCTTC.

The table lists this clonotype with a few counts. The CDR3 loop reads CASGEGEDTQYF. CDR3 bases: TGCGCCAGCGGTGAAGGGGAAGATACGCAGTATTTT. The chain joins TRBV5-1 to TRBJ2-3; a weak D match, TRBD1 (5 bases). The CDR3 consists of 12 residues. The V gene's germline CDR1 is SGHRS and CDR2 YFSETQ. The ends were cut back, 7 bases at V and 5 bases at J, with 11 bases in the middle. Looking up the rest from reference TRBV5-1 and TRBJ2-3 gives the full variable domain: KAGVTQTPRYLIKTRGQQVTLSCSPISGHRSVSWYQQTPGQGLQFLFEYFSETQRNKGNFPGRFSGRQFSNSRSEMNVSTLELGDSALYLCASGEGEDTQYFGPGTRLTVL.